This T cell receptor beta chain is from a study of blood T cell repertoires in COVID-19. This clone occurred once. The assay was immunoSEQ multiplex PCR, and TCRdb's table has in-frame clones only and misses some. The table includes 150,000 to 200,000 clones, about 80% detected once. Germline loops: CDR1 WNHNN, CDR2 SYGVQD (reference sequence). V shed 2 bases and J 1 base; nucleotides not matched to a gene: 3. This CDR3 has 16 amino acids. The source of this sequence is an elderly woman with acute or convalescent COVID-19. The genes are TRBV10-1 and TRBJ2-1; 9 bases match TRBD2. The sequenced sample consisted of peripheral blood. CDR3 bases: TGCGCCAGCAGTGAGCGCGGGAGGGGTTCCTACAATGAGCAGTTCTTC. Residues: CASSERGRGSYNEQFF.